Detailed here is one TCR beta chain. What it recognizes is unknown. Trimming cost V 3 bases and J 1 base, with 6 bases left between them. The CDR3 is made up of 13 amino acids. CDR1 is WNHNN and CDR2 is SYGVQD in the germline V gene (reference sequence). 13 Jbeta primers and 60 Vbeta primers were used for the PCR. TCRdb keeps only in-frame clones here, not all; method: immunoSEQ multiplex PCR. The sample holds 190,000 or so clones. This entry belongs to a study of cytomegalovirus exposure and HLA in healthy donors. General study points: Among TCR beta chains, those listed as cytomegalovirus-associated numbered roughly 150. By a later analysis, the bulk of CMV-associated TCR beta chains appeared HLA-restricted. Donors were assumed by presence/absence analyses to have roughly uniform sequencing depth. Follow-up analysis seemed to connect common viral pathogens with several of the most significant clusters identified.

The clonotype originates from a boy aged 5-17 years in good health and CMV-seronegative. The chain has TRBV10-1 and TRBJ1-1; perhaps TRBD1 as D (5 bases). Sequenced material: PBMCs. This chain's CDR3 is CASSERGNTEAFF. For the CDR3, the DNA is TGCGCCAGCAGTGAAAGGGGGAACACTGAAGCTTTCTTT.